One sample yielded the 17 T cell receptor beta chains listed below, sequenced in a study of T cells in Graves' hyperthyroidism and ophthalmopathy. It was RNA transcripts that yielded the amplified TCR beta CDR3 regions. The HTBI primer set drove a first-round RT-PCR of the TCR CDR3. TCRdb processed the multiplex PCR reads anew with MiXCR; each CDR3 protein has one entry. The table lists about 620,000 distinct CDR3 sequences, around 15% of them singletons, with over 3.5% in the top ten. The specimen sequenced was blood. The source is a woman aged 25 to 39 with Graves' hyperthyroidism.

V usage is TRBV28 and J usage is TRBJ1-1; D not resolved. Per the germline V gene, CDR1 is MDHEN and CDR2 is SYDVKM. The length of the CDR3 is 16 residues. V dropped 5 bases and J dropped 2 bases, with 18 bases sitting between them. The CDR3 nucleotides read TGTGCCAGCAGTAATCTAGCCCGGACGCGAAACACTGAAGCTTTCTTT. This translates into CASSNLARTRNTEAFF.

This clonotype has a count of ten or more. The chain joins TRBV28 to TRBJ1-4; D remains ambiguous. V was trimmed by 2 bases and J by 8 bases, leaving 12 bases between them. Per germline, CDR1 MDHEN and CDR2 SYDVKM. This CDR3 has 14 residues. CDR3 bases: TGTGCCAGCAGTTTAGAGCTCCCCTCAGAAAAACTGTTTTTT. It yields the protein CASSLELPSEKLFF.

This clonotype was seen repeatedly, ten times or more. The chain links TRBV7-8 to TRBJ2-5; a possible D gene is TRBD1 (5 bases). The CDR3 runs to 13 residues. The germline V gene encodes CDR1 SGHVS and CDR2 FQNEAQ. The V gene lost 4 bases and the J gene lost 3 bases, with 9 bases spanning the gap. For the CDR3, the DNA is TGTGCCAGCAGCTACAGGTTAGAAGAGACCCAGTACTTC. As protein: CASSYRLEETQYF. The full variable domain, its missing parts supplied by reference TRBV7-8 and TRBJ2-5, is GAGVSQSPRYKVAKRGQDVALRCDPISGHVSLFWYQQALGQGPEFLTYFQNEAQLDKSGLPSDRFFAERPEGSVSTLKIQRTQQEDSAVYLCASSYRLEETQYFGPGTRLLVL.

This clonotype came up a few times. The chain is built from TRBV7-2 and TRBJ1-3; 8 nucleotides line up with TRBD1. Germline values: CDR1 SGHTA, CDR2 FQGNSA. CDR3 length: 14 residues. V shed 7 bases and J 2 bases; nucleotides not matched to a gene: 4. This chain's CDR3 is CASNLQGAGNTIYF. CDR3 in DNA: TGTGCCAGCAACCTACAGGGGGCTGGAAACACCATATATTTT. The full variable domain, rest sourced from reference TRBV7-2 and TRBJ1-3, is GAGVSQSPSNKVTEKGKDVELRCDPISGHTALYWYRQSLGQGLEFLIYFQGNSAPDKSGLPSDRFSAERTGGSVSTLTIQRTQQEDSAVYLCASNLQGAGNTIYFGEGSWLTVV.

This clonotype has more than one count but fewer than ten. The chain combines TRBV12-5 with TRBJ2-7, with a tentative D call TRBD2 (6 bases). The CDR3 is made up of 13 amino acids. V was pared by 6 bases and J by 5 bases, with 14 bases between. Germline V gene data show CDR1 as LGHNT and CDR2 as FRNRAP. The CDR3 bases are TGTGCTAGTGGCTTTAAGGAGGGCCACGAGCAGTACTTC. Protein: CASGFKEGHEQYF.

Here the CDR3 reads CASSQETGTTNEKLFF. CDR3 nucleotide sequence: TGTGCCAGCAGCCAAGAGACAGGGACAACTAATGAAAAACTGTTTTTT. V is TRBV4-2 and J is TRBJ1-4, with TRBD1 matching 7 bases. V lost 0 bases, J lost 0 bases, and 1 base stayed unmatched. The germline gives CDR1 LGHNA, CDR2 YNFKEQ. The length of the CDR3 is 16 residues.

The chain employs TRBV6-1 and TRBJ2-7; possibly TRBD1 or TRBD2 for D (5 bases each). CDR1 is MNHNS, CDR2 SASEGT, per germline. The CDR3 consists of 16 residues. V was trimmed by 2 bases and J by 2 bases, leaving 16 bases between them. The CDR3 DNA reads TGTGCCAGCAGTGAACGCCGGGACGGAAGAGCCTACGAGCAGTACTTC. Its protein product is CASSERRDGRAYEQYF.

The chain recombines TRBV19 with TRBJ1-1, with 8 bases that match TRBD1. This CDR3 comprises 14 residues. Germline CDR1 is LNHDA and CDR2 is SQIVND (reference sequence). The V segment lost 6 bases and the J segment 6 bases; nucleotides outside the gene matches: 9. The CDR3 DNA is TGTGCCAGTAGGAGTGGACAGGGAGTTTCTGAAGCTTTCTTT. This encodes CASRSGQGVSEAFF.

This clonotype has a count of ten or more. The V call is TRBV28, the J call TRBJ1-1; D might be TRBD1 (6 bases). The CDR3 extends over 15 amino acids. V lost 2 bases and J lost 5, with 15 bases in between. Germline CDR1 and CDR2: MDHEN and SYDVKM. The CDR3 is CASSLRGGDWTEAFF. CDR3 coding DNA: TGTGCCAGCAGTTTAAGGGGGGGGGATTGGACTGAAGCTTTCTTT.

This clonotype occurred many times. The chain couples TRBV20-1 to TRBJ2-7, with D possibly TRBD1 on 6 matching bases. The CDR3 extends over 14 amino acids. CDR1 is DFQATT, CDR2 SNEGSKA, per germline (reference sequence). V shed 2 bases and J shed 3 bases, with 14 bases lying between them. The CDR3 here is CSARRRGLGYEQYF. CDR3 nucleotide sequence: TGCAGTGCTAGAAGAAGGGGGTTAGGCTACGAGCAGTACTTC.

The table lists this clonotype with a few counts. Written as DNA, the CDR3 is TGTGCCAGCAGTTACCACAGGGGGCTGACAGATACGCAGTATTTT. It translates to CASSYHRGLTDTQYF. The chain combines TRBV6-5 with TRBJ2-3, with 9 bases that match TRBD1. The V gene end was trimmed by 2 bases and the J gene end by 3 bases; junction bases not matched to a gene: 3. This CDR3 region has 15 residues. Looked up from germline, CDR1 is MNHEY and CDR2 is SVGAGI.

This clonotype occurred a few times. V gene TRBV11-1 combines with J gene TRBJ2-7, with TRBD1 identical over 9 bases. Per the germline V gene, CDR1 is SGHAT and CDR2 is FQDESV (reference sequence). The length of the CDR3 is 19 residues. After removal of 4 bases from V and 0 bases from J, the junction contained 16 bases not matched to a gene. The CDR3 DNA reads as TGTGCCAGCAGCTCAGTAATCACCTTGCGGACAGGGGACTCCTACGAGCAGTACTTC. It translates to CASSSVITLRTGDSYEQYF.

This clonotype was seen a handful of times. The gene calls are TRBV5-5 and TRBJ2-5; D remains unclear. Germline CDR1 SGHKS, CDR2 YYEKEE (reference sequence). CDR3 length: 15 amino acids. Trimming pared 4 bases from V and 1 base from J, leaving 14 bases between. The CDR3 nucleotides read TGTGCCAGCAGCCAAGTTTATGGACGCCAAGAGACCCAGTACTTC. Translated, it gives CASSQVYGRQETQYF.

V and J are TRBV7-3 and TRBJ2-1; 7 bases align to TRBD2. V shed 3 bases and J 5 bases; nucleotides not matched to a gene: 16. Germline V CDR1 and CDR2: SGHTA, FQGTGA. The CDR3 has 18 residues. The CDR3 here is CASSFPPLATELDNEQFF. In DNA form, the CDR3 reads TGTGCCAGCAGCTTCCCGCCACTAGCGACCGAGCTAGACAATGAGCAGTTCTTC.

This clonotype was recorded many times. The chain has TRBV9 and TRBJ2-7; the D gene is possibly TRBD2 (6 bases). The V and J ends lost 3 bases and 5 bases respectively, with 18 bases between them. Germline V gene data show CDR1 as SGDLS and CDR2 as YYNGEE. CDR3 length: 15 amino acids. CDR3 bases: TGTGCCAGCAGCGGCACTGGAGGGAGTCGACACGAGCAGTACTTC. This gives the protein CASSGTGGSRHEQYF.

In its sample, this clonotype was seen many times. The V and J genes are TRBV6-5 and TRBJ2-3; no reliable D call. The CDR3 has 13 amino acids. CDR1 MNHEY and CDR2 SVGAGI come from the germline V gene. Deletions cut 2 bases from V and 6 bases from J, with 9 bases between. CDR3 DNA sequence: TGTGCCAGCAGTTACAATTTGGGGGATACGCAGTATTTT. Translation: CASSYNLGDTQYF.

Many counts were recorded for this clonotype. Here the CDR3 DNA reads TGTGCCAGCAGCTCCAGGGCCCCTGAAGCTTTCTTT. It codes for CASSSRAPEAFF. This chain uses TRBV11-2 with TRBJ1-1; TRBD1 might be the D (5 bases). Germline assignment: CDR1 SGHAT and CDR2 FQNNGV. Trimming pared 4 bases from V and 6 bases from J, leaving 9 bases between. This CDR3 comprises 12 residues.